This T cell receptor (beta chain) was captured in a study of blood T cell repertoires in COVID-19 (dated by TCRdb to the early 2020s). For the study in its entirety: Collaborator samples came from the United States, Italy and Spain and covered acute and convalescent phases of COVID-19. The prospective study material was composed of cDNA or gDNA derived from T cells, B-cell-depleted T cells, or PBMCs. Deeply sampled blood TCRbeta repertoires from subjects exposed to, actively infected with, or recovered from COVID-19 were included in the dataset. The repertoires were released in a freely available public database intended as a resource for research on the immune response to SARS-CoV-2. Samples were obtained from the ongoing ImmuneRACE study (first 160 participants) and from 1,000 to 1,500 subjects provided by 6 global collaborators. The sample metadata nearly always contained a de-identified subject ID, COVID-19 status, age in years and sex. HLA class I and class II types, where available, came from metadata supplied by the sample provider rather than from assay-based typing.

TCRbeta CDR3 regions were amplified from genomic DNA by means of the immunoSEQ Assay, a bias-controlled multiplex PCR. The authors' analysis ran thus. Nucleated cell counts per sample were estimated from amplification of reference gene primers within the assay. To quantify the absolute abundance of each unique TCRbeta CDR3 rearrangement, sequence reads were collapsed and filtered. For each sample, productive Simpson clonality was calculated by taking the square root of Simpson's diversity index across productive rearrangements. In TCRdb, the immuneACCESS table is reduced to in-frame sequences with V and J assigned. These tables do not hold every clone; where another copy was compared, an unresolved V gene accounts for under half, and the others remain unexplained. That table supplies the V and J calls and clone size; D and trimming were determined from the DNA. This sample has around 180,000 clones in its table, and approximately 84% of those were observed once. The top ten hold around 7% of the sample.

Its CDR3 holds 13 amino acids, cysteine through phenylalanine. Only the CDR3 portion is preserved as DNA: 39 bases, with reading frame beginning at the first base. CDR1 is given as SGHRS and CDR2 as YFSETQ, both from the germline V gene. Trimming removed 1 base from V and 5 bases from J; the gene matches leave 2 bases unexplained. Overall results and qualifications from the work: Clinical and demographic metadata were provided uncurated, with the amount varying by source and participant.

Each collaborating institution followed its own protocols to collect whole blood in K2EDTA tubes. For TCRbeta analysis, collaborator samples were shipped as frozen whole blood, as isolated PBMCs, or as DNA extracted from either sample type. Comments on this clone: This clone's antigen is unknown. Base qualities are not at hand, and no much larger clone is one base apart.

This TCR came from a human donor in a cohort sampled during active COVID-19. Sample: peripheral blood. The chain was built from TRBV5-1 and TRBJ1-2; 7 bases in the junction line up with TRBD1. For the CDR3, the sequence is CASSLKGAYGYTF. The bases are TGCGCCAGCAGCTTGAAGGGGGCTTATGGCTACACCTTC.